This T cell receptor beta chain was recovered during a study of blood T cell repertoires in COVID-19. For the study at large: Nucleic acid was either cDNA or gDNA, and it came from T cells, B-cell-depleted T cells, or PBMCs.

In the original processing: Nucleated cell number was recorded as an estimate derived from reference gene primer amplification. Using immunoSEQ multiplex PCR, the repertoire was profiled, and TCRdb retains in-frame clones only, with some absent. That table furnishes V, J and clone size, whereas the DNA furnished D and trimming. Of over 130,000 clones listed, 75% to 80% were seen once; the top ten hold roughly 9%. The material sequenced was peripheral blood. This TCR derives from a woman aged 50 to 65 with active or convalescent COVID-19.

CDR3: CASSPGGLMKNIQYF. CDR3 nucleotides: TGTGCCAGCAGCCCAGGTGGTCTAATGAAAAACATTCAGTACTTC. This chain connects TRBV7-8 to TRBJ2-4; D is ambiguous. This CDR3 comprises 15 residues. From germline, CDR1 is SGHVS and CDR2 FQNEAQ. Trimming removed 5 bases at V and 4 bases at J, with 15 bases between.